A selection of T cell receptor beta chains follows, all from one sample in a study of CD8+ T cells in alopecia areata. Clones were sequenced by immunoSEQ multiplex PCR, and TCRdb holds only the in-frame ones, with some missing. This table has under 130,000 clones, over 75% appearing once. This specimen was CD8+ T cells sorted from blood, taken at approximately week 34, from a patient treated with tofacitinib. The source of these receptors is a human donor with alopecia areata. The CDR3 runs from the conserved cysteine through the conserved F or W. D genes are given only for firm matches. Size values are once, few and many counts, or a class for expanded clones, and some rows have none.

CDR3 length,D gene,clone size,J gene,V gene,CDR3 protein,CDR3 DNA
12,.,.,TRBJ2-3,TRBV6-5,CASRAFTGTQYF,TGTGCCAGCAGAGCTTTCACTGGTACGCAGTATTTT
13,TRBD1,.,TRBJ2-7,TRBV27,CASSLGQLYEQYF,TGTGCCAGCAGTTTGGGACAGCTATACGAGCAGTACTTC
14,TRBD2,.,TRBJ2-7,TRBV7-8,CASSQDASGYEQYF,TGTGCCAGCAGCCAAGACGCTAGCGGCTACGAGCAGTACTTC
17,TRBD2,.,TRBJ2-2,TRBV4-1,CASSHRLAGRKPGELFF,TGCGCCAGCAGCCACCGACTAGCGGGGAGAAAACCCGGGGAGCTGTTTTTT
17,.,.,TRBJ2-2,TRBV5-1,CASSPWWDVSNTGELFF,TGCGCCAGCAGCCCATGGTGGGACGTCTCGAACACCGGGGAGCTGTTTTTT
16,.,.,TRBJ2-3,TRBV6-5,CASSYTLAYGTDTQYF,TGTGCCAGCAGTTATACGTTGGCCTACGGCACAGATACGCAGTATTTT
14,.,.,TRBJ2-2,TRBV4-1,CASSQVGLNYELFF,TGCGCCAGCAGCCAAGTTGGACTAAATTACGAGCTGTTTTTT
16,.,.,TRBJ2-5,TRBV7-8,CASSLALGSSRETQYF,TGTGCCAGCAGCTTAGCCTTAGGGAGCTCCCGAGAGACCCAGTACTTC
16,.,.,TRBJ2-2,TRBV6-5,CASSYSLAPGTGELFF,TGTGCCAGCAGTTACTCGCTGGCCCCGGGGACCGGGGAGCTGTTTTTT
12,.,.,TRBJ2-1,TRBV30,CAWSLTGNEQFF,TGTGCCTGGAGTCTAACCGGGAATGAGCAGTTCTTC
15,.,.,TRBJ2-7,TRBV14,CASSPGGTENYEQYF,TGTGCCAGCAGCCCGGGCGGGACAGAGAACTACGAGCAGTACTTC
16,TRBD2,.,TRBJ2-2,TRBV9,CASSIRLADNTGELFF,TGTGCCAGCAGCATCCGACTAGCGGATAACACCGGGGAGCTGTTTTTT
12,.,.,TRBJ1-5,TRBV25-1,CASSVGNQPQHF,TGTGCCAGCAGTGTCGGCAATCAGCCCCAGCATTTT
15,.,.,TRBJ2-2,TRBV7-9,CASSLRQDHTGELFF,TGTGCCAGCAGCTTAAGGCAGGATCACACCGGGGAGCTGTTTTTT
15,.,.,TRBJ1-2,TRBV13,CASSVIGISDYGYTF,TGTGCCAGCAGCGTAATTGGGATCTCAGACTATGGCTACACCTTC
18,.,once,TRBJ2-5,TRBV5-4,CASSFVPNGRVGLETQYF,TGTGCCAGCAGCTTCGTCCCGAACGGGCGGGTGGGCTTGGAGACCCAGTACTTC
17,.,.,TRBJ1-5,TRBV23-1,CASSQNYRASSNQPQHF,TGCGCCAGCAGTCAGAACTACCGGGCCTCTTCCAATCAGCCCCAGCATTTT
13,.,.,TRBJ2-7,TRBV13,CASSLGPQGEQYF,TGTGCCAGCAGCCTAGGGCCCCAAGGGGAGCAGTACTTC
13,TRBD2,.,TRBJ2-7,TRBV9,CASSAGEGNEQYF,TGTGCCAGCAGCGCGGGGGAGGGGAACGAGCAGTACTTC
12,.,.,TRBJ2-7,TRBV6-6,CASSRDTLEQYF,TGTGCCAGCAGTAGGGACACCTTGGAGCAGTACTTC
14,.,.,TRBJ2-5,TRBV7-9,CASSLASGEETQYF,TGTGCCAGCAGCTTAGCGAGTGGAGAAGAGACCCAGTACTTC
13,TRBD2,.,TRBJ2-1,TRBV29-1,CSHLSGGPNEQFF,TGCAGCCACCTGTCGGGGGGGCCAAATGAGCAGTTCTTC
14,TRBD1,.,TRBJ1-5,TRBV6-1,CASSPWDSGQPQHF,TGTGCCAGCAGCCCCTGGGACAGCGGTCAGCCCCAGCATTTT
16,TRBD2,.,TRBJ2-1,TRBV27,CASSRGLAGIYNEQFF,TGTGCCAGCAGCCGTGGACTAGCGGGGATCTACAATGAGCAGTTCTTC
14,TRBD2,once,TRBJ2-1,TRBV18,CASSFRGGYNEQFF,TGTGCCAGCTCGTTCCGGGGGGGCTACAATGAGCAGTTCTTC
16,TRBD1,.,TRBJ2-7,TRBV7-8,CASSVTGGPGIGEQYF,TGTGCCAGCAGCGTCACAGGGGGCCCGGGTATTGGCGAGCAGTACTTC
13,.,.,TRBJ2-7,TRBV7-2,CASSYSGDYEQYF,TGTGCCAGCAGCTACTCCGGAGACTACGAGCAGTACTTC
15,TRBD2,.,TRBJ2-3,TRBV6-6,CASSYTSGGADTQYF,TGTGCCAGCAGTTACACTAGCGGGGGGGCCGATACGCAGTATTTT
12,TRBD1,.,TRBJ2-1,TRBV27,CASSSDRDEEFF,TGTGCCAGCAGTTCAGACAGGGACGAAGAGTTCTTC
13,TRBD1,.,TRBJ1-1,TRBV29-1,CSADRGSGTEAFF,TGCAGCGCCGACAGGGGTTCAGGGACTGAAGCTTTCTTT
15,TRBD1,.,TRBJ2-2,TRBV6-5,CASSRTGGNTGELFF,TGTGCCAGCAGCCGGACAGGGGGCAACACCGGGGAGCTGTTTTTT
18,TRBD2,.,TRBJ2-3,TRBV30,CAWRRWPQTSGFLDTQYF,TGTGCCTGGAGACGTTGGCCCCAAACTAGCGGGTTTTTAGATACGCAGTATTTT
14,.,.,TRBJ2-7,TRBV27,CASSPQSGAYEQYF,TGTGCCAGCAGTCCCCAATCCGGGGCCTACGAGCAGTACTTC
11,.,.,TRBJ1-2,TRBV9,CASSVDGQGRF,TGTGCCAGCAGCGTAGATGGACAAGGCCGCTTC
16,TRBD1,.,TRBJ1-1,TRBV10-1,CASSRSHEQGPTEAFF,TGCGCCAGCAGTCGATCACACGAACAGGGGCCCACTGAAGCTTTCTTT
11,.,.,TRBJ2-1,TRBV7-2,CASSYRAQGFF,TGTGCCAGCAGCTACCGGGCGCAGGGGTTCTTC
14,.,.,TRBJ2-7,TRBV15,CATSRDRELYEQYF,TGTGCCACCAGCAGAGACAGGGAACTTTACGAGCAGTACTTC
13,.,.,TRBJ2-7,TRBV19,CASSIGRTYEQYF,TGTGCCAGTAGTATCGGCAGAACCTACGAGCAGTACTTC
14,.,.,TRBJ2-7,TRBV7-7,CASSLEPGAYEQYF,TGTGCCAGCAGCTTAGAGCCAGGGGCCTACGAGCAGTACTTC